Shown below are 3 T cell receptor beta chains from a single sample sequenced in a study of shared clonotypes between healthy human individuals. This table comes from immunoSEQ multiplex PCR, and its TCRdb copy is limited to in-frame clones, with some not included. The profile shows millions of clones, 85% to 95% of them singletons. Sequenced material: naive CD4+ T cells from PBMCs. Subset specified: CD45RA+ positively selected. The receptor set was obtained from a man between 18 and 29 years old in good health. Some clones in this sample may be carry-over from other donors' samples.

The V gene is TRBV10-2, the J gene TRBJ1-1; no definite D call. V lost 2 bases and J lost 3, with 4 bases in between. The CDR3 sequence is 12 residues long. The germline V gene has CDR1 WSHSY and CDR2 SAAADI. CDR3 sequence (DNA): TGCGCCAGCAGTGAGGGTTACACTGAAGCTTTCTTT. It translates to CASSEGYTEAFF.

V gene TRBV14 combines with J gene TRBJ1-1; possibly TRBD1 for D (5 bases). CDR1 and CDR2 (germline): SGHDN, FVKESK. The CDR3 is made up of 15 amino acids. Trimming took off 1 base at V and 1 base at J, with 10 bases between the two ends. CDR3 loop: CASSQVQGPNTEAFF. The CDR3 DNA is TGTGCCAGCAGCCAAGTCCAGGGACCGAACACTGAAGCTTTCTTT.

As regards this clone: Other DNA sequences in the same sample also yield this CDR3. This chain connects TRBV28 to TRBJ2-7; no reliable D call. This CDR3 spans 12 amino acids. V lost 6 bases to trimming and J lost 2 bases, with 8 bases between them. CDR1 and CDR2 (germline): MDHEN, SYDVKM. The CDR3 sequence: CASSLGTYEQYF. The CDR3 DNA reads TGTGCCAGCAGCCTGGGGACCTACGAGCAGTACTTC.